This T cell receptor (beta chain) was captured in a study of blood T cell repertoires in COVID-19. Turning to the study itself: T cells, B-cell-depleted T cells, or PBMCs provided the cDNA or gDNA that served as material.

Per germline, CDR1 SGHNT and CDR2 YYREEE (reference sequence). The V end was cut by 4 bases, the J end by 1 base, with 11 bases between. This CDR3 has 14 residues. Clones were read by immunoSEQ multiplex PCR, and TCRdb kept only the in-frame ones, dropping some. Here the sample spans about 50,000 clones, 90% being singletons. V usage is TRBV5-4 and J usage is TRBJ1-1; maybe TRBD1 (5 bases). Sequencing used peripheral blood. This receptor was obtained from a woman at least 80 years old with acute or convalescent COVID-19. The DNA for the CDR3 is TGTGCCAGCAGCGGGTGGGGCAAGAACACTGAAGCTTTCTTT. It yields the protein CASSGWGKNTEAFF.